This TCR beta chain appears in the sequencing data of a study of identical twins (dated by TCRdb to about 2016). Some background on the complete study: To test whether fetal clonotypes persist, the study used deep sequencing on TCR alpha and beta repertoires from monozygotic twins, unrelated adults of various ages, and cord blood. Replicate twin experiments were performed at different times using different library preparation protocols to rule out contamination.

Paper-wide results and their limitations: Fewer insertions were carried by abundant cord blood beta clonotypes; a weaker similar trend was observed in young adult naive repertoires, while no such trend was observed in memory repertoires. Compared with coincidental sharing between unrelated individuals, out-of-frame TCR alpha sequences shared between twins showed an excess of sequences with low generation probability. Out-of-frame TCR alpha sharing in monozygotic twins was systematically underestimated by recombination models, whereas sharing between unrelated individuals was in agreement with the recombination models. Invariant T cells such as MAIT and iNKT could partly confound zero-insertion analyses, though diverse VJ usage argued against this for most clonotypes. Excess twin sharing in beta out-of-frame sequences was weaker because fewer shared sequences lowered the signal-to-noise ratio. Because the same donors could not be followed over many years, the conclusions depended on cross-sectional statistical analysis.

Every donor was a healthy Caucasian. The twin cohort consisted of three pairs of female monozygotic twins, all aged about 18 to 29 years. Miltenyi CD45RO+ enrichment and human naive T-cell isolation kits were used to isolate memory (CD45RO+) and naive T cells from PBMC. Libraries were made using 5' RACE. The sequencer was an Illumina HiSeq 2000. Template switching introduced a universal primer binding site; the final cDNA contained a unique molecular identifier, enabling accurate counting of TCR cDNA molecules. Specific primers in the conserved constant-segment region were used to synthesize first-strand cDNA for TCR alpha and beta chains. To control for contamination, every cDNA library was double barcoded, receiving both a SMART-Mk sample barcode and Illumina barcodes. TruSeq adapter sequences and Illumina sample barcodes were added in two successive PCR steps. Sequencing of the TCR alpha and beta cDNA libraries was done on the Illumina HiSeq platform using custom primers. Per the source publication's procedure: Unique molecular identifiers were extracted from raw reads with MiGEC, and CDR3 positions were determined with MiXCR. Recombination models were inferred per individual with the repgenHMM and IGoR tools using an EM algorithm. Shared clonotypes were analyzed with the tcR package in R, and sharing was normalized by the product of cloneset sizes. Out-of-frame nonproductive sequences were analyzed to study raw recombination free of thymic and clonal selection effects. TCRdb redid the processing of the public reads, applying fastp at Q25 and MiXCR, and retained in-frame beta chains. A single entry per CDR3 protein holds the most common genes and DNA from its merged rows. TCRdb assigned the V and J calls; the authors' analysis was not used. The sample table shows about 240,000 distinct CDR3 sequences, and about 13% are seen once. The biggest ten clones account for 4% to 5% of the sample.

Concerning this clonotype itself: It lacks a known antigen. No much larger clone exists at a distance of one base, and base qualities are not known.

This sample was shared with a second study, whose subject was yellow fever vaccine responses in identical twins. In that second paper, the authors write: According to the authors, the vaccine-induced T cell response in identical twins seemed to be partly convergent and partly specific to each individual. Focusing on identical twins, the study followed the T cell clones that responded to the vaccine, and did so with precision.

Sequencing input: memory (CD45RO+) T cells sorted from blood. The meaning of the sample's cell subset or site label: CD45RO+ enriched T cells. This TCR came from a woman aged 18-29 years in good health.

The CDR3 in this case is CASSFGGTSNQPQHF. The nucleotides are TGTGCCAGCAGTTTCGGAGGGACCTCCAATCAGCCCCAGCATTTT. Here the chain combines TRBV28 and TRBJ1-5; D gene: possibly TRBD1, on 5 matching bases. From cysteine to phenylalanine, the CDR3 is 15 amino acids long. Only the CDR3 part of the read is kept: 45 bases, read in frame from the first base. The trim is 3 bases for V and 3 bases for J, with a gap of 12 bases between the germline ends. The germline V gene gives CDR1 as MDHEN and CDR2 as SYDVKM.